The 25 T cell receptor beta chains below come from one sample, sequenced in a study of T cell changes during pregnancy in multiple sclerosis. Sequenced by immunoSEQ multiplex PCR; TCRdb stores in-frame clones only, minus some. Of 78,000 or so clones listed, approximately 90% were seen once; the top ten hold around 3%. The sample in question was peripheral blood, obtained before pregnancy. All receptors derive from a female donor with multiple sclerosis, enrolled in a pregnancy study.

J is TRBJ2-7 and V is TRBV28; possible D gene TRBD1, 6 bases. Germline loops: CDR1 MDHEN, CDR2 SYDVKM. The V and J ends lost 6 bases and 4 bases respectively, with 13 bases between them. The CDR3 spans 13 residues. CDR3 loop: CASRTGQFYEQYF. CDR3 nucleotide sequence: TGTGCCAGCAGAACAGGACAGTTTTACGAGCAGTACTTC.

This clone was observed a single time. The chain is built from TRBV18 and TRBJ2-1; D may be TRBD2 (5 bases). Between the trimmed V and J ends, which lost 4 bases and 8 bases, there was a span of 15 bases. This CDR3 is 14 amino acids long. Germline V lookup: CDR1 KGHSH, CDR2 LQKENI. CDR3 region: CASSQLGGEYEQFF. The CDR3 DNA is TGTGCCAGCTCACAGTTAGGTGGGGAGTATGAGCAGTTCTTC.

The V call is TRBV7-9, the J call TRBJ2-7, with TRBD2 identical over 8 bases. This CDR3 has 13 residues. CDR1 is SEHNR and CDR2 is FQNEAQ in the germline V gene (reference sequence). The V and J ends lost 5 bases and 9 bases, in that order; junction bases with no gene match: 9. CDR3 coding DNA: TGTGCCAGCAGCCCGCCGGGACTAGAATGGCAGTACTTC. This translates into CASSPPGLEWQYF. The full variable domain, with the rest looked up from reference TRBV7-9 and TRBJ2-7, is DTGVSQNPRHKITKRGQNVTFRCDPISEHNRLYWYRQTLGQGPEFLTYFQNEAQLEKSRLLSDRFSAERPKGSFSTLEIQRTEQGDSAMYLCASSPPGLEWQYFGPGTRLTVT.

This clone occurred once. The chain couples TRBV6-5 to TRBJ2-5, with TRBD2 identical over 8 bases. V shed 0 bases, J shed 7 bases, and the junction held 7 bases outside the gene matches. The CDR3 runs 15 residues. From germline, CDR1 is MNHEY and CDR2 SVGAGI. For the CDR3, the DNA is TGTGCCAGCAGTTACTCTCTAGCGGGTCAGGGGACCCAGTACTTC. Its protein product is CASSYSLAGQGTQYF.

The chain couples TRBV5-1 to TRBJ2-1; tentatively, D is TRBD2 (6 bases). Germline CDR1 reads SGHRS; CDR2 reads YFSETQ. V lost 3 bases to trimming and J lost 3 bases, with 13 bases between them. This CDR3 contains 15 residues. The CDR3 sequence: CASSYAGTFYNEQFF. In DNA form, the CDR3 reads TGCGCCAGCAGCTACGCCGGGACTTTCTACAATGAGCAGTTCTTC.

The chain is built from TRBV11-2 and TRBJ2-5; TRBD1 matches at 8 bases. This CDR3 spans 14 amino acids. J lost 5 bases, V lost 4 bases, and 6 bases had no gene match. Per germline, CDR1 SGHAT and CDR2 FQNNGV. Here the CDR3 DNA reads TGTGCCAGCAGCTCGCGACAGGGGTGGGAGACCCAGTACTTC. Its translation is CASSSRQGWETQYF.

Regarding this clone: Other DNA sequences of this sample code for an identical CDR3. V gene TRBV18 combines with J gene TRBJ1-4; 7 bases align to TRBD1. CDR1 and CDR2 (germline): KGHSH, LQKENI. The CDR3 consists of 12 residues. V lost 3 bases and J lost 8; bases outside the gene matches: 0. Here the CDR3 DNA reads TGTGCCAGCTCACCCAGGGGGGAAAAACTGTTTTTT. Its translation is CASSPRGEKLFF.

The chain employs TRBV11-1 and TRBJ2-1; 13 nucleotides match TRBD2. The ends lost 5 bases at V and 8 bases at J; junction bases unmatched: 6. The CDR3 length is 15 residues. Germline V gene data show CDR1 as SGHAT and CDR2 as FQDESV (reference sequence). The CDR3 DNA reads TGTGCCAGCAGCCCCGGGACTAGCGGGATCTATGAGCAGTTCTTC. Translation gives CASSPGTSGIYEQFF.

The chain uses TRBV15 and TRBJ2-7; maybe TRBD1 (6 bases). Germline loops: CDR1 LNHNV, CDR2 YYDKDF (reference sequence). The ends were cut back, 4 bases at V and 0 bases at J, with 7 bases in the middle. The CDR3 totals 13 residues. CDR3 sequence (DNA): TGTGCCACCAGCACGGACAGCTCCTACGAGCAGTACTTC. Translation gives CATSTDSSYEQYF.

CDR3 region: CASSLGLGGSVTEAFF. CDR3 nucleotides: TGTGCCAGCAGCTTAGGGTTAGGCGGATCCGTAACTGAAGCTTTCTTT. The chain employs TRBV7-8 and TRBJ1-1; D uncertain. V shed 1 base and J shed 5 bases, with 17 bases lying between them. This CDR3 region has 16 residues. Germline V CDR1 and CDR2: SGHVS, FQNEAQ.

This chain joins TRBV28 and TRBJ2-7; 7 bases align to TRBD2. CDR1 is MDHEN, CDR2 SYDVKM, per germline. V shed 10 bases, J shed 0 bases, and the junction held 12 bases outside the gene matches. This CDR3 contains 15 residues. The CDR3 sequence: CATSRRGGSSYEQYF. The CDR3 coding sequence is TGTGCCACCTCCAGAAGGGGCGGGAGCTCCTACGAGCAGTACTTC.

The chain uses TRBV9 and TRBJ2-5, with a weak D call TRBD2 (6 bases). CDR3 length equals 16 residues. V gave up 3 bases and J gave up 2 bases, with 17 bases separating them. The germline gives CDR1 SGDLS, CDR2 YYNGEE. The CDR3 DNA reads TGTGCCAGCAGCGGCGGGACCGGACTGAGACAAGAGACCCAGTACTTC. Translated, it gives CASSGGTGLRQETQYF.

V and J are TRBV7-2 and TRBJ2-4; D is unresolved. V gave up 0 bases and J gave up 7 bases, with 13 bases separating them. Germline V gene data show CDR1 as SGHTA and CDR2 as FQGNSA. The CDR3 runs 15 residues. CDR3 nucleotide sequence: TGTGCCAGCAGCTTAGCGCGCGAATATCGGAACATTCAGTACTTC. Amino acid sequence: CASSLAREYRNIQYF. Combining the CDR3 with reference TRBV7-2 and TRBJ2-4 gives the whole variable domain GAGVSQSPSNKVTEKGKDVELRCDPISGHTALYWYRQSLGQGLEFLIYFQGNSAPDKSGLPSDRFSAERTGGSVSTLTIQRTQQEDSAVYLCASSLAREYRNIQYFGAGTRLSVL.

The V gene is TRBV29-1, the J gene TRBJ2-5; 8 bases map to TRBD1. Germline CDR1 SQVTM, CDR2 ANQGSEA. J gave up 2 bases and V 7 bases, and 6 bases lay outside the gene matches. The CDR3 loop spans 13 amino acids. DNA of the CDR3: TGCAGCGCCCCCGGGACAGGTCAAGAGACCCAGTACTTC. Its protein is CSAPGTGQETQYF.

This clone appeared a single time. This rearrangement joins TRBV15 to TRBJ2-5; no definite D call. Germline V gene data show CDR1 as LNHNV and CDR2 as YYDKDF (reference sequence). Trimming left V 0 bases short and J 3 bases short, with 5 bases between. The CDR3 is made up of 13 amino acids. CDR3 DNA: TGTGCCACCAGCAGAGATATTGAAGAGACCCAGTACTTC. Protein product: CATSRDIEETQYF. Full variable domain (missing parts from reference TRBV15 and TRBJ2-5): DAMVIQNPRYQVTQFGKPVTLSCSQTLNHNVMYWYQQKSSQAPKLLFHYYDKDFNNEADTPDNFQSRRPNTSFCFLDIRSPGLGDTAMYLCATSRDIEETQYFGPGTRLLVL.

The chain links TRBV5-1 to TRBJ2-1; 13 nucleotides align to TRBD2. The germline V gene encodes CDR1 SGHRS and CDR2 YFSETQ. The CDR3 consists of 15 residues. J was trimmed by 9 bases and V by 4 bases; bases with no gene match: 7. As DNA, the CDR3 is TGCGCCAGCAGCCCAGGACTAGCGGGAGTCCCTGAGCAGTTCTTC. It is translated as CASSPGLAGVPEQFF.

The chain has TRBV5-1 and TRBJ1-1; D perhaps matches TRBD1 (5 bases). V was clipped by 1 base and J by 8 bases, with 12 bases between them. Germline V gives CDR1 SGHRS, CDR2 YFSETQ. CDR3 length equals 13 residues. The CDR3 spells CASSLNAGGEAFF. DNA of the CDR3: TGCGCCAGCAGCTTGAACGCTGGGGGGGAAGCTTTCTTT.

The chain recombines TRBV28 with TRBJ1-6; maybe TRBD1 (5 bases). V lost 7 bases to trimming and J lost 7 bases, with 17 bases between them. Germline V lookup: CDR1 MDHEN, CDR2 SYDVKM. This CDR3 is built from 15 residues. CDR3 nucleotide sequence: TGTGCCAGCAAAACAGGAACTAACAGGAATTCACCCCTCCACTTT. Protein: CASKTGTNRNSPLHF.

The chain links TRBV4-2 to TRBJ1-1, with D perhaps matching TRBD1 (6 bases). Trimming pared 4 bases from V and 5 bases from J, leaving 11 bases between. The CDR3 consists of 13 residues. Germline V gene sequence: CDR1 LGHNA, CDR2 YNFKEQ. CDR3 residues: CASSPLQGTEAFF. DNA for the CDR3: TGTGCCAGCAGCCCGTTACAGGGAACTGAAGCTTTCTTT.

This clone was found once. This chain links TRBV10-3 with TRBJ2-3; 8 nucleotides align to TRBD1. V dropped 7 bases and J dropped 3; count of bases not matched to a gene: 9. The germline V gene encodes CDR1 ENHRY and CDR2 SYGVKD. There are 15 residues in the CDR3. The CDR3 sequence is CAITQGQGGTDTQYF. The DNA of the CDR3 is TGTGCCATCACCCAAGGACAGGGAGGTACAGATACGCAGTATTTT.

The rearrangement links TRBV9 to TRBJ2-3; D is unclear. V lost 0 bases, J lost 4 bases, and 12 bases lay in between. The germline CDR1 and CDR2 sequences are SGDLS and YYNGEE. The CDR3 contains 15 residues. The chain's CDR3 is CASSVDFNAPDTQYF. CDR3 DNA sequence: TGTGCCAGCAGCGTAGACTTCAACGCGCCAGATACGCAGTATTTT.

The chain employs TRBV4-2 and TRBJ1-1; 9 nucleotides match TRBD1. The CDR3 sequence is 16 residues long. J gave up 1 base and V 5 bases, and 8 bases lay outside the gene matches. Germline CDR1 LGHNA, CDR2 YNFKEQ. The CDR3 region has the DNA TGTGCCAGCAGCACACAGGGGGCCTACCAGAACACTGAAGCTTTCTTT. Translating gives CASSTQGAYQNTEAFF.

This clone showed up just a few times. This chain uses TRBV13 with TRBJ2-1; TRBD1 might be the D (6 bases). With 3 bases removed from V and 9 bases from J, the gap between germline ends came to 15 bases. The CDR3 is 14 amino acids. Per germline, CDR1 PRHDT and CDR2 FYEKMQ (reference sequence). As DNA, the CDR3 is TGTGCCAGCAGCTTCGGAGTTGGGGACACTGAGCAGTTCTTC. It yields the protein CASSFGVGDTEQFF.

The CDR3 nucleotides read TGTGCCAGCAGTCCAACTAGCGGAGGGCTTATGAATGAGCAGTTCTTC. The encoded protein is CASSPTSGGLMNEQFF. V is TRBV28 and J is TRBJ2-1; 8 positions match TRBD2. Germline assignment: CDR1 MDHEN and CDR2 SYDVKM. This CDR3 spans 16 amino acids. V lost 5 bases, J lost 7 bases, and 13 bases stayed unmatched.

The chain uses TRBV6-4 and TRBJ2-1, with TRBD2 matching 9 bases. The length of the CDR3 is 16 residues. The germline V gene has CDR1 MRHNA and CDR2 SNTAGT. V gave up 0 bases and J gave up 4 bases; unmatched junction bases: 4. The CDR3, as DNA: TGTGCCAGCAGTGACTCGGCGGGAGGGCCTTACAATGAGCAGTTCTTC. Translation gives CASSDSAGGPYNEQFF.